The 9 T cell receptor beta chains presented below share a single source sample, sequenced in a study of long-term antiretroviral therapy in people with HIV. Researchers ran immunoSEQ v3.0 at survey level. Data came from immunoSEQ multiplex PCR; TCRdb stores just in-frame clones and leaves some out. This sample yields 20,000 or so clones, of which around 90% are seen a single time; about 8.5% belongs to the top ten. The sequencing used unsorted PBMCs, collected 1.8 years before starting antiretroviral therapy. The receptors were sampled from a man between 50 and 59 years old with HIV.

The chain combines TRBV10-3 with TRBJ2-1; a possible D gene is TRBD2 (6 bases). Trimming shortened V by 2 bases and J by 5 bases, and 16 bases separated the two germline ends. CDR1 and CDR2 from the germline V gene are ENHRY and SYGVKD. The CDR3 has 16 residues. In nucleotides, the CDR3 is TGTGCCATCAGTGAGAGACTAGATGTAACCGACAATGAGCAGTTCTTC. It codes for CAISERLDVTDNEQFF.

The chain links TRBV19 to TRBJ2-7; D not certain. This CDR3 region has 13 residues. Germline CDR1 and CDR2: LNHDA and SQIVND (reference sequence). The V and J ends lost 5 bases and 3 bases respectively, with 11 bases between them. The CDR3 region is CASSLTRSYEQYF. The CDR3 DNA sequence: TGTGCCAGTAGTCTGACACGAAGCTACGAGCAGTACTTC. Full variable domain (rest looked up from reference TRBV19 and TRBJ2-7): DGGITQSPKYLFRKEGQNVTLSCEQNLNHDAMYWYRQDPGQGLRLIYYSQIVNDFQKGDIAEGYSVSREKKESFPLTVTSAQKNPTAFYLCASSLTRSYEQYFGPGTRLTVT.

The J gene is TRBJ2-1, the V gene TRBV7-2; D not resolved. V was pared by 1 base and J by 8 bases, with 6 bases between. In germline, CDR1 is SGHTA, CDR2 FQGNSA. The length of the CDR3 is 12 residues. CDR3 sequence: CASSLGRDEQFF. The CDR3 nucleotides read TGTGCCAGCAGCTTAGGTCGGGATGAGCAGTTCTTC.

V is TRBV30 and J is TRBJ1-4, with D perhaps TRBD1 (5 bases). Germline V gene data show CDR1 as GTSNPN and CDR2 as SVGIG (reference sequence). CDR3 size: 16 residues. V dropped 2 bases and J dropped 4 bases, with 17 bases sitting between them. CDR3 loop: CAWSQYGTDDNEKLFF. The CDR3 coding sequence is TGTGCCTGGAGTCAATACGGGACGGACGATAATGAAAAACTGTTTTTT.

The chain employs TRBV15 and TRBJ1-5, with D hard to call. Germline assignment: CDR1 LNHNV and CDR2 YYDKDF (reference sequence). Between the trimmed V and J ends, which lost 0 bases and 4 bases, there was a span of 10 bases. The CDR3 is made up of 15 amino acids. DNA of the CDR3: TGTGCCACCAGCAGAGATCAAAAAGGTAATCAGCCCCAGCATTTT. Amino acids: CATSRDQKGNQPQHF.

This clone has just one count. V is TRBV28 and J is TRBJ2-1; D gene unclear. The CDR3 is 11 amino acids. CDR1 and CDR2 from the germline V gene are MDHEN and SYDVKM. Trimming stripped 7 bases from V and 5 bases from J, with 6 bases between. The CDR3 bases are TGTGCCAGCATATCCAACAATGAGCAGTTCTTC. Translating it yields CASISNNEQFF. Based on the CDR3 plus reference TRBV28 and TRBJ2-1, the full variable domain is DVKVTQSSRYLVKRTGEKVFLECVQDMDHENMFWYRQDPGLGLRLIYFSYDVKMKEKGDIPEGYSVSREKKERFSLILESASTNQTSMYLCASISNNEQFFGPGTRLTVL.

This chain joins TRBV6-6 and TRBJ1-6, with 10 bases lining up with TRBD1. Germline CDR1 MNHNY, CDR2 SVGAGI (reference sequence). This CDR3 is built from 16 residues. With 2 bases clipped from V and 4 bases from J, the junction kept 2 bases outside the gene matches. CDR3 sequence (DNA): TGTGCCAGCAGTTACGAGGGACAGGGGTATAATTCACCCCTCCACTTT. Translated: CASSYEGQGYNSPLHF.

This clone was observed a few times. The chain couples TRBV7-9 to TRBJ2-7, with D hard to call. Germline CDR1 reads SEHNR; CDR2 reads FQNEAQ (reference sequence). This CDR3 spans 13 amino acids. The ends were cut back, 5 bases at V and 4 bases at J, with 12 bases in the middle. CDR3 region: CASSPPSEYEQYF. The CDR3 nucleotides are TGTGCCAGCAGCCCACCTTCAGAATACGAGCAGTACTTC.

DNA for the CDR3: TGCGCCAGCAGCCAAGTGGGGGGGGTAGGCGAAAAACTGTTTTTT. Encoded protein: CASSQVGGVGEKLFF. The genes are TRBV4-3 and TRBJ1-4; weak D call: TRBD1 (5 bases). This CDR3 comprises 15 residues. With 1 base removed from V and 8 bases from J, the gap between germline ends came to 14 bases. Germline CDR1 LGHNA, CDR2 YSLEER.